Following are 20 T cell receptor beta chains from one sample sequenced in a study of shared clonotypes between healthy human individuals. Only in-frame clones appear in the TCRdb table, and some are missing; sequencing was by immunoSEQ multiplex PCR. This sample carries 850,000 to 1,100,000 clones, roughly 80% of them seen once, and the ten largest clones take approximately 0.95%. Sequencing was done on a sample of memory CD4+ T cells from PBMCs. The subset denotes: CD45RA-negative fraction. These receptors were taken from a man younger than 30 in good health. Some clones in this sample may be carry-over from other donors' samples.

V and J are TRBV25-1 and TRBJ2-1, with 10 bases identical to TRBD2. Germline CDR1 is MGHDK and CDR2 is SYGVNS. The J segment lost 13 bases and the V segment lost 6 bases, leaving 6 bases of the junction unmatched. The CDR3 sequence is 12 residues long. The DNA for the CDR3 is TGTGCCAGCAGAGCGGGAGGGCAATATCAGTTCTTC. This translates into CASRAGGQYQFF. Full variable domain (missing parts from reference TRBV25-1 and TRBJ2-1): EADIYQTPRYLVIGTGKKITLECSQTMGHDKMYWYQQDPGMELHLIHYSYGVNSTEKGDLSSESTVSRIRTEHFPLTLESARPSHTSQYLCASRAGGQYQFFGPGTRLTVL.

The rearrangement links TRBV5-1 to TRBJ2-2; 8 bases align to TRBD1. The CDR3 has 18 amino acids. The ends lost 4 bases at V and 2 bases at J; junction bases unmatched: 13. The germline CDR1 and CDR2 sequences are SGHRS and YFSETQ. CDR3 nucleotides: TGCGCCAGCAGCCCGAGGGACAGGCCTTTTAGTAACACCGGGGAGCTGTTTTTT. Its translation is CASSPRDRPFSNTGELFF.

V gene TRBV7-9 combines with J gene TRBJ1-1; 9 positions match TRBD1. Trimming cost V 5 bases and J 3 bases; bases outside gene matches: 4. The CDR3 runs 14 residues. Germline V gene sequence: CDR1 SEHNR, CDR2 FQNEAQ (reference sequence). CDR3: CASSLQGADTEAFF. The CDR3 DNA reads as TGTGCCAGCAGCCTACAGGGGGCGGACACTGAAGCTTTCTTT. Full variable domain (remainder filled in from reference TRBV7-9 and TRBJ1-1): DTGVSQNPRHKITKRGQNVTFRCDPISEHNRLYWYRQTLGQGPEFLTYFQNEAQLEKSRLLSDRFSAERPKGSFSTLEIQRTEQGDSAMYLCASSLQGADTEAFFGQGTRLTVV.

This chain uses TRBV9 with TRBJ1-3; 7 nucleotides line up with TRBD1. Trimming at V came to 0 bases and at J to 4 bases, leaving 7 bases not matched to a gene. CDR1 is SGDLS, CDR2 YYNGEE, per germline. This CDR3 spans 16 amino acids. This chain's CDR3 is CASSVAGQAGGNTIYF. For the CDR3, the DNA is TGTGCCAGCAGCGTAGCTGGACAGGCAGGGGGAAACACCATATATTTT.

The chain employs TRBV5-1 and TRBJ2-1; D gene ambiguous. Looked up from germline, CDR1 is SGHRS and CDR2 is YFSETQ. V lost 0 bases to trimming and J lost 2 bases, with 6 bases between them. This CDR3 has 14 amino acids. The CDR3 nucleotides read TGCGCCAGCAGCTTGGGAACTACCTACAATGAGCAGTTCTTC. This translates into CASSLGTTYNEQFF.

The chain carries TRBV7-3 and TRBJ2-2; 9 bases are a match to TRBD1. V was pared by 1 base and J by 10 bases, with 10 bases of the junction left unmatched. The CDR3 runs to 16 residues. Germline V gene lookup returns CDR1 SGHTA and CDR2 FQGTGA. Written as DNA, the CDR3 is TGTGCCAGCAGCTTAAATTTGGGACAGGGTGCAGAGGAGCTGTTTTTT. Its translation: CASSLNLGQGAEELFF.

To note about this clone: A read error may explain this, as a much larger clone is one base away. The same CDR3 also results from other DNA sequences found in this sample. This rearrangement joins TRBV29-1 to TRBJ1-5, with D perhaps TRBD1 (6 bases). CDR3 size: 14 residues. Germline-derived CDR1 and CDR2 are SQVTM and ANQGSEA. Here the CDR3 DNA reads TGTAGCGTTGCCCCGGGACAAGGCAATCAGCCCCAGCATTTT. This gives the protein CSVAPGQGNQPQHF.

The chain combines TRBV5-1 with TRBJ2-1; D call uncertain. CDR1 and CDR2 (germline): SGHRS, YFSETQ. This CDR3 region has 13 residues. Trimming took off 1 base at V and 4 bases at J, with 6 bases between the two ends. CDR3 region: CASSLYGYNEQFF. The CDR3 DNA sequence: TGCGCCAGCAGCTTGTATGGGTACAATGAGCAGTTCTTC.

This clone showed up just once. The chain joins TRBV4-3 to TRBJ1-2; the match to TRBD1 covers 11 bases. CDR1 is LGHNA, CDR2 YSLEER, per germline. The CDR3 runs 17 residues. Unmatched junction bases numbered 15, after V lost 6 bases and J lost 6 bases. The CDR3 nucleotides read TGCGCCAGCAGATTGCAAGCTACCGGGACAGGGGGAGATGGCTACACCTTC. This codes for CASRLQATGTGGDGYTF.

The chain has TRBV19 and TRBJ2-6, with no clear D. Between the trimmed V and J ends, which lost 1 base and 1 base, there was a span of 11 bases. This CDR3 is built from 17 residues. Germline assignment: CDR1 LNHDA and CDR2 SQIVND (reference sequence). This chain's CDR3 is CASSIARTGSGANVLTF. DNA of the CDR3: TGTGCCAGTAGTATAGCTCGAACCGGGTCTGGGGCCAACGTCCTGACTTTC.

V usage is TRBV5-1 and J usage is TRBJ2-1; D remains ambiguous. V dropped 1 base and J dropped 0 bases, with 11 bases sitting between them. CDR1 is SGHRS and CDR2 is YFSETQ in the germline V gene. The CDR3 consists of 16 residues. The chain's CDR3 is CASSLTPTSSYNEQFF. The CDR3 DNA is TGCGCCAGCAGCTTGACGCCAACAAGCTCCTACAATGAGCAGTTCTTC. The whole variable domain, filled in from reference TRBV5-1 and TRBJ2-1, reads KAGVTQTPRYLIKTRGQQVTLSCSPISGHRSVSWYQQTPGQGLQFLFEYFSETQRNKGNFPGRFSGRQFSNSRSEMNVSTLELGDSALYLCASSLTPTSSYNEQFFGPGTRLTVL.

This clone was seen once. The rearrangement joins TRBV6-5 to TRBJ1-3, with D uncertain. Germline V gives CDR1 MNHEY, CDR2 SVGAGI. Trimming shortened V by 8 bases and J by 4 bases, and 6 bases separated the two germline ends. The CDR3 extends over 11 amino acids. The CDR3 is CASQRGNTIYF. The CDR3 DNA reads as TGTGCCAGCCAACGGGGAAACACCATATATTTT.

The chain employs TRBV5-1 and TRBJ2-1; 11 bases are a match to TRBD2. CDR3 size: 15 residues. After removal of 4 bases from V and 7 bases from J, the junction contained 7 bases not matched to a gene. CDR1 and CDR2 from the germline V gene are SGHRS and YFSETQ. The CDR3 is CASSPLAGGSNEQFF. As DNA, the CDR3 is TGCGCCAGCAGCCCGCTAGCGGGAGGCAGTAATGAGCAGTTCTTC.

The chain combines TRBV6-6 with TRBJ1-4; 7 nucleotides align to TRBD1. This CDR3 has 14 amino acids. V was clipped by 6 bases and J by 8 bases; unmatched bases: 9. Per the germline V gene, CDR1 is MNHNY and CDR2 is SVGAGI (reference sequence). The CDR3 region has the DNA TGTGCCAGCAGGAGAGGACAGGACGGCGAAAAACTGTTTTTT. This codes for CASRRGQDGEKLFF.

Only a few counts were recorded for this clone. The chain uses TRBV5-6 and TRBJ2-6, with D hard to call. CDR1 and CDR2 from the germline V gene are SGHDT and YYEEEE. V gave up 5 bases and J gave up 4 bases, with 19 bases separating them. CDR3 length: 17 residues. The CDR3, as DNA: TGTGCCAGCAGAATATTGGACCAAGATGTCGGGGCCAACGTCCTGACTTTC. Translated: CASRILDQDVGANVLTF.

The chain employs TRBV7-2 and TRBJ1-2, with D uncertain. V shed 1 base and J shed 7 bases, with 13 bases lying between them. The CDR3 consists of 14 residues. The germline CDR1 and CDR2 sequences are SGHTA and FQGNSA. The CDR3 here is CASSLDVGKGGYTF. As DNA, the CDR3 is TGTGCCAGCAGCTTAGATGTTGGCAAGGGTGGCTACACCTTC.

This chain connects TRBV6-6 to TRBJ1-5; unclear D gene. Germline V gene sequence: CDR1 MNHNY, CDR2 SVGAGI (reference sequence). The CDR3 sequence is 13 residues long. V lost 2 bases and J 7 bases, leaving 9 bases between the germline ends. DNA of the CDR3: TGTGCCAGCAGTTACGACGGATGGCAGCCCCAGCATTTT. Protein sequence: CASSYDGWQPQHF.

CDR3: CSALKNGGTEAFF. The CDR3 coding sequence is TGCAGCGCCTTGAAAAACGGGGGCACTGAAGCTTTCTTT. The V gene is TRBV29-1, the J gene TRBJ1-1; D is possibly TRBD1 (5 bases). Germline V lookup: CDR1 SQVTM, CDR2 ANQGSEA. The CDR3 has 13 residues. Trimming pared 7 bases from V and 4 bases from J, leaving 16 bases between.

The rearrangement joins TRBV2 to TRBJ1-4; D gene ambiguous. The germline V and J ends were trimmed by 5 bases and 4 bases, with 11 bases remaining between them. Germline V CDR1 and CDR2: SNHLY, FYNNEI. CDR3 length: 14 residues. Here the CDR3 reads CASSPTAVNEKLFF. DNA for the CDR3: TGTGCCAGCAGTCCTACAGCGGTTAATGAAAAACTGTTTTTT. Looking up the rest from reference TRBV2 and TRBJ1-4 gives the full variable domain: EPEVTQTPSHQVTQMGQEVILRCVPISNHLYFYWYRQILGQKVEFLVSFYNNEISEKSEIFDDQFSVERPDGSNFTLKIRSTKLEDSAMYFCASSPTAVNEKLFFGSGTQLSVL.

This rearrangement joins TRBV28 to TRBJ2-6; D not resolved. Germline V lookup: CDR1 MDHEN, CDR2 SYDVKM. Trimming cost V 7 bases and J 0 bases, with 7 bases left between them. The CDR3 extends over 14 amino acids. This CDR3 reads CASTTSSGANVLTF. In DNA, the CDR3 is TGTGCCAGCACCACTTCCTCTGGGGCCAACGTCCTGACTTTC.